This T cell receptor beta chain was found in a study of T-cell memory formation after mild COVID-19. As regards this clonotype: The antigen remains undetermined.

TCRalpha and TCRbeta libraries used 5'RACE with constant-segment primers and UMIs. TCRdb independently ran MiXCR on the 5' RACE reads; one entry per CDR3 protein. The sample includes 65,000 to 95,000 distinct CDR3 sequences, roughly 12% seen only once; the top ten take 41%. V was clipped by 4 bases and J by 5 bases, with 14 bases between them. The germline CDR1 and CDR2 sequences are SGHAT and FQDESV (reference sequence). CDR3 length equals 14 residues. General observations from the study: There were some responding clones in pre-infection memory, which suggested that cross-reactive memory had joined. Still unconfirmed is whether the second-wave clones peaking on day 37 recognized SARS-CoV-2.

The sample comprised PBMCs or a T cell subset sorted from them (not recorded which). V and J are TRBV11-1 and TRBJ1-1, with D perhaps matching TRBD1 (5 bases). The TCR originated in a man between 18 and 29 years old who had mild COVID-19 (a few samples of this study predate the infection). Cell type and time point are not known. In DNA form, the CDR3 reads TGTGCCAGCAGCTCCTTTTCTACAGGTACTGAAGCTTTCTTT. Amino acid sequence: CASSSFSTGTEAFF.